The 3 T cell receptor beta chains in this list originate from one sample, sequenced in a study of blood T cells in healthy people across ages. A second roughly 7 to 12 cycle PCR used barcoded and J-beta primers. MiXCR, applied by TCRdb to the 5' RACE reads, yields one record per CDR3 protein. The data show about 750,000 distinct CDR3 sequences, 40% to 65% seen once. The sequencing input was blood. These receptors originate from an elderly man in good health.

V and J are TRBV9 and TRBJ1-2; D is possibly TRBD1 (5 bases). Deletions cut 5 bases from V and 3 bases from J, with 17 bases between. Germline CDR1 is SGDLS and CDR2 is YYNGEE. The CDR3 consists of 15 residues. Here the CDR3 reads CASSPTPEGYYGYTF. CDR3 nucleotides: TGTGCCAGCAGTCCTACACCTGAGGGGTACTATGGCTACACCTTC.

The chain combines TRBV20-1 with TRBJ2-7; D is tentatively TRBD1 or TRBD2 (5 bases each). Germline V gives CDR1 DFQATT, CDR2 SNEGSKA (reference sequence). V was pared by 2 bases and J by 7 bases, with 9 bases between. The CDR3 spans 11 residues. CDR3 in DNA: TGCAGTGCTAGACAGGGACGGGAGCAGTACTTC. Residues: CSARQGREQYF.

This rearrangement joins TRBV18 to TRBJ2-3, with TRBD2 matching over 12 bases. Germline V gives CDR1 KGHSH, CDR2 LQKENI. J was trimmed by 14 bases and V by 0 bases; bases with no gene match: 12. CDR3 length: 16 residues. The chain's CDR3 is CASSPPTSGSSRYAYF. The CDR3 nucleotides are TGTGCCAGCTCACCACCGACTAGCGGGAGTTCCAGATACGCGTATTTT.